This is a list of T cell receptor beta chains from one sample in a study of glioma-infiltrating T cells. TCRdb independently ran MiXCR on the multiplex PCR reads; one entry per CDR3 protein. Of roughly 190,000 distinct CDR3 sequences listed, roughly a third are singletons. Sequencing was carried out using glioma tissue, nonneoplastic brain tissue, or PBMCs (not recorded which). These receptors all stem from a human donor with low-grade glioma or glioblastoma, undergoing nonglioma brain surgery, or in good health (not recorded which). Each CDR3 is given with its conserved first and last residue. The D gene is left open where the match is weak. Clone sizes are given selectively: once, few, many, or a class where the clone is expanded.

J	size	length	D	V	DNA	CDR3
TRBJ2-2	.	16	.	TRBV5-4	TGTGCCAGCAGCTTGACTATTACTGCGAACACCGGGGAGCTGTTTTTT	CASSLTITANTGELFF
TRBJ1-1	many	15	.	TRBV20-1	TGCAGTGCTAGAGGTTCCCGGACAAGGAACACTGAAGCTTTCTTT	CSARGSRTRNTEAFF
TRBJ2-2	.	15	.	TRBV29-1	TGCAGCGCAAGGGTGGGACTCCTTCGCACCGGGGAGCTGTTTTTT	CSARVGLLRTGELFF
TRBJ2-2	many	12	.	TRBV27	TGTGCCAGCAGTATCTTGGGCGGGGAGCTGTTTTTT	CASSILGGELFF
TRBJ2-1	.	13	.	TRBV6-5	TGTGCCAGCAGTTCCCCAACCGGGGGCAAGCAGTTCTTC	CASSSPTGGKQFF
TRBJ1-5	few	16	TRBD1	TRBV2	TGTGCCAGCAGTTCCCGGACAGGGTATAGCAATCAGCCCCAGCATTTT	CASSSRTGYSNQPQHF
TRBJ2-7	many	13	.	TRBV20-1	TGCAGTGCTAGAGTGGCGGCAACCTACGAGCAGTACTTC	CSARVAATYEQYF
TRBJ2-3	few	15	.	TRBV11-2	TGTGCCAGCAGCTTAGAGGGCAGACCCACAGATACGCAGTATTTT	CASSLEGRPTDTQYF
TRBJ1-5	.	13	.	TRBV19	TGTGCCAGTAGCCTCAACAGCAATCAGCCCAAGCATTTT	CASSLNSNQPKHF
TRBJ2-7	.	14	TRBD2	TRBV20-1	TGCAGTGCTAGCCTAGCGGTTTTCTACGGCGAGCAGTACTTC	CSASLAVFYGEQYF
TRBJ1-1	many	12	.	TRBV20-1	TGCAGTGCTGATGGGGGATGGACTGAAGCTTTCTTT	CSADGGWTEAFF
TRBJ2-7	many	14	TRBD1	TRBV12-3/TRBV12-4	TGTGCCAGCCAAAAAGGGACAGCTTCCTACGAGCAGTACTTC	CASQKGTASYEQYF
TRBJ2-3	many	15	.	TRBV5-1	TGTGCCAGCAGCCCTCGGGACGGCTCCACAGATACGCAGTATTTT	CASSPRDGSTDTQYF
TRBJ1-5	many	13	.	TRBV12-3/TRBV12-4	TGTGCCAGCAGGGCCGGCAGAGCGGAGCCCCAGCATTTT	CASRAGRAEPQHF
TRBJ2-7	many	14	TRBD1	TRBV6-1	TGTGCCAGCTCGGGGGACAGGGTCTCCTACGAGCAGTACTTC	CASSGDRVSYEQYF
TRBJ2-1	many	16	.	TRBV4-1	TGCGCCAGCACCAACGTCCCTTACAGGTCCTACAATGAGCAGTTCTTC	CASTNVPYRSYNEQFF
TRBJ2-1	many	15	TRBD2	TRBV2	TGTGCCAGCAGGGAAATACTAGCGGGCTACAATGAGCAGTTCTTC	CASREILAGYNEQFF
TRBJ2-3	.	12	.	TRBV12-3/TRBV12-4	TGTGCCAGCAGTTTTGAGACGGATACGCAGTATTTT	CASSFETDTQYF
TRBJ2-1	many	14	.	TRBV7-2	TGTGCCAGCAGCCCCGATGACACCCTCAATGAGCAGTTCTTC	CASSPDDTLNEQFF
TRBJ2-7	many	13	TRBD2	TRBV14	TGTGCCAGCAGCCAAGGACTAGCGAGGGAGCAGTACTTC	CASSQGLAREQYF
TRBJ1-1	many	15	.	TRBV28	TGTGCCAGCAGTTTGTCCCTCGGCCTTAACACTGAAGCTTTCTTT	CASSLSLGLNTEAFF
TRBJ1-3	many	17	.	TRBV7-6	TGTGCCAGCAGCTCCGGGGGGGGAAGGCGATCTGGAAACACCATATATTTT	CASSSGGGRRSGNTIYF
TRBJ2-2	.	15	TRBD2	TRBV7-9	TGTGCCAGCAGCTTACAAAGCGGGGCCACCGGGGAGCTGTTTTTT	CASSLQSGATGELFF
TRBJ2-7	many	13	.	TRBV6-1	TGTGCCAGCAGTGAAGCGACCTCCTACGAGCAGTACTTC	CASSEATSYEQYF
TRBJ2-7	many	13	.	TRBV19	TGTGCCAGTAGCCTGAACAGGGACTACGAGCAGTACTTC	CASSLNRDYEQYF
TRBJ2-1	.	17	.	TRBV19	TGTGCCAGTAGTATAGAGGGTGGCAGGGTAGGTCTCAATGAGCAGTTCTTC	CASSIEGGRVGLNEQFF
TRBJ2-7	few	15	.	TRBV5-6	TGTGCCAGCAGCTTGTTACCGACCTATCCTCTCGAGCAGTACTTC	CASSLLPTYPLEQYF
TRBJ1-5	many	15	.	TRBV3-1	TGTGCCAGCAGCCAAGATGTCCAGGGAGGGCAGCCCCAGCATTTT	CASSQDVQGGQPQHF
TRBJ1-1	many	14	.	TRBV19	TGTGCCAGTAGCCCAGACGGTTGGAGTTCTGAAGCTTTCTTT	CASSPDGWSSEAFF
TRBJ1-1	.	15	TRBD1	TRBV13	TGTGCCAGCAGCGACCCCGGACAGGGTCGGACTGAAGCTTTCTTT	CASSDPGQGRTEAFF
TRBJ2-5	many	14	TRBD2	TRBV20-1	TGCAGTGCTAGTGAGGGACTAGCACAAGAGACCCAGTACTTC	CSASEGLAQETQYF
TRBJ1-4	.	17	.	TRBV4-3	TGCGCCAGCAGCCAAGGATATGCAAGGCGCACTAATGAAAAACTGTTTTTT	CASSQGYARRTNEKLFF
TRBJ2-7	.	14	.	TRBV7-2	TGTGCCAGTGGCCTAATTCCCGAGTCCTACGAGCAGTACTTC	CASGLIPESYEQYF
TRBJ2-7	many	11	.	TRBV28	TGTGCCAGCCAGAACCGTTACGAGCAGTACTTC	CASQNRYEQYF
TRBJ2-1	.	15	TRBD1	TRBV4-2	TGTGCCAGCAGCTCCCAGCTGACAGGGGGCAATGAGCAGTTCTTC	CASSSQLTGGNEQFF
TRBJ1-1	many	12	.	TRBV28	TGTGCCAGCAAGGAAATGAACACTGAAGCTTTCTTT	CASKEMNTEAFF
TRBJ1-1	.	12	.	TRBV15	TGTGCCACCAGAAGAGATCGGAATGTGGCTTTCTTT	CATRRDRNVAFF
TRBJ1-1	many	12	.	TRBV10-3	TGTGCCATCAGTGAGCCGGGCACTGAAGCTTTCTTT	CAISEPGTEAFF